These T cell receptor beta chains were read from a single sample in a study of T-cell reconstitution after alpha-beta-depleted transplantation in children. TCRdb fed the PCR reads into MiXCR, producing one record per CDR3 protein. The repertoire holds some 200,000 distinct CDR3 sequences, with approximately 9.7% as singletons. Specimen: PBMCs from the stem cell graft donor, collected from the stem cell graft. All receptors derive from a human donor who donated a stem cell graft to a child with SCID. Each CDR3 is given with its conserved first and last residue. The D gene is left open where the match is weak. Clone size is not always given. Where it is, it says once, few, many or a class for expanded clones.

V	size	D	J	CDR3	DNA
TRBV9	many	NA	TRBJ2-3	CASSVRGPTDTQYF	TGTGCCAGCAGCGTACGCGGACCCACAGATACGCAGTATTTT
TRBV3-1	NA	NA	TRBJ1-3	CASSQADPWTAGNTIYF	TGTGCCAGCAGCCAGGCGGATCCCTGGACAGCGGGAAACACCATATATTTT
TRBV20-1	many	NA	TRBJ2-3	CSASGQGLTDTQYF	TGCAGTGCTAGTGGGCAGGGCCTTACAGATACGCAGTATTTT
TRBV6-2/TRBV6-3	many	TRBD2	TRBJ2-5	CASSLLAVQETQYF	TGTGCCAGCAGCCTACTAGCGGTACAAGAGACCCAGTACTTC
TRBV20-1	few	TRBD2	TRBJ2-5	CSSRSGGEETQYF	TGCAGTTCCCGCAGCGGGGGGGAAGAGACCCAGTACTTC
TRBV28	many	NA	TRBJ1-5	CASSFSGGRRAYSNQPQHF	TGTGCCAGCAGTTTTTCGGGGGGCCGCAGGGCTTATAGCAATCAGCCCCAGCATTTT
TRBV4-2	many	NA	TRBJ2-6	CASSQETSGANVLTF	TGTGCCAGCAGCCAAGAGACCTCTGGGGCCAACGTCCTGACTTTC
TRBV5-1	many	TRBD2	TRBJ2-5	CASSFTAGEETQYF	TGCGCCAGCAGCTTCACGGCGGGAGAAGAGACCCAGTACTTC
TRBV12-3/TRBV12-4	many	NA	TRBJ1-1	CASTVIQRNTEAFF	TGTGCCAGCACCGTTATACAGCGGAACACTGAAGCTTTCTTT
TRBV5-6	many	NA	TRBJ2-5	CASSSLGTRGETQYF	TGTGCCAGCAGCTCCCTGGGAACCAGGGGAGAGACCCAGTACTTC
TRBV15	many	NA	TRBJ1-2	CATSRDSYGYTF	TGTGCCACCAGCAGAGACAGCTATGGCTACACCTTC
TRBV27	many	NA	TRBJ1-5	CASSLFSGGNQPQHF	TGTGCCAGCAGTTTATTTTCGGGGGGCAATCAGCCCCAGCATTTT
TRBV20-1	many	NA	TRBJ1-1	CSAETPGGGTEAFF	TGCAGTGCAGAGACGCCCGGGGGAGGAACTGAAGCTTTCTTT
TRBV20-1	many	NA	TRBJ2-1	CSAYRDLWDNEQFF	TGCAGTGCTTACCGGGACCTATGGGACAATGAGCAGTTCTTC
TRBV5-1	many	TRBD2	TRBJ2-7	CASSLAGRGVSYEQYF	TGCGCCAGCAGCTTGGCCGGGCGGGGGGTCTCCTACGAGCAGTACTTC
TRBV7-9	many	NA	TRBJ2-1	CASSPRQTSYNEQFF	TGTGCCAGCAGCCCCCGACAGACCTCCTACAATGAGCAGTTCTTC
TRBV20-1	many	NA	TRBJ2-2	CSAREQPNTGELFF	TGCAGTGCTAGAGAGCAGCCAAACACCGGGGAGCTGTTTTTT
TRBV28	many	NA	TRBJ2-7	CASSLSTSYEQYF	TGTGCCAGCAGCCTCAGTACTTCCTACGAGCAGTACTTC
TRBV5-1	many	TRBD1	TRBJ2-1	CASSLGPTTGTHEQFF	TGCGCCAGCAGCTTGGGTCCCACGACAGGGACCCATGAGCAGTTCTTC
TRBV18	many	NA	TRBJ2-5	CASSPRDNFQETQYF	TGTGCCAGCTCGCCCCGGGACAATTTCCAAGAGACCCAGTACTTC
TRBV4-1	many	NA	TRBJ2-4	CASSQEGSGGNIQYF	TGCGCCAGCAGCCAAGAGGGGAGTGGGGGAAACATTCAGTACTTC
TRBV7-9	many	NA	TRBJ2-3	CASSTWGATPDTQYF	TGTGCCAGCAGCACCTGGGGGGCCACTCCAGATACGCAGTATTTT
TRBV27	many	TRBD1	TRBJ1-5	CASSPPGGQPQHF	TGTGCCAGTAGTCCTCCAGGGGGTCAGCCCCAGCATTTT
TRBV4-1	many	NA	TRBJ1-5	CASSQRQDSNQPQHF	TGCGCCAGCAGCCAACGGCAGGATAGCAATCAGCCCCAGCATTTT
TRBV3-1	NA	TRBD1	TRBJ1-3	CASSQHGQGSSIYF	TGTGCCAGCAGCCAACATGGACAGGGTAGCTCCATATATTTT
TRBV6-5	NA	TRBD2	TRBJ2-5	CASSRREETQYF	TGTGCCAGCAGCCGGCGGGAGGAGACCCAGTACTTC
TRBV7-2	many	TRBD2	TRBJ2-1	CASSLALSGGPYNEQFF	TGTGCCAGCAGCTTAGCTCTAAGCGGGGGGCCTTACAATGAGCAGTTCTTC
TRBV7-9	many	TRBD1	TRBJ1-4	CASSLTGNEKLFF	TGTGCCAGCAGCTTGACAGGGAATGAAAAACTGTTTTTT
TRBV29-1	many	NA	TRBJ2-1	CSVEDGRSSYNEQFF	TGCAGCGTTGAAGATGGCCGGAGCTCCTACAATGAGCAGTTCTTC
TRBV15	many	NA	TRBJ1-6	CATVSRTGSPLHF	TGTGCCACCGTATCCCGAACGGGCTCACCCCTCCACTTT
TRBV12-3/TRBV12-4	many	NA	TRBJ1-1	CASSLMVSNTEAFF	TGTGCCAGCAGTTTAATGGTCTCGAACACTGAAGCTTTCTTT
TRBV7-2	many	NA	TRBJ2-3	CASSFNALQLGTDTQYF	TGTGCCAGCAGCTTTAATGCGCTACAGTTGGGCACAGATACGCAGTATTTT
TRBV7-2	many	TRBD1	TRBJ2-7	CASSFKTGGFYEQYF	TGTGCCAGCAGCTTCAAGACAGGGGGGTTTTACGAGCAGTACTTC
TRBV7-6	many	TRBD1	TRBJ2-2	CASSLRQGAHWNTGELFF	TGTGCCAGCAGCTTAAGGCAGGGGGCGCATTGGAACACCGGGGAGCTGTTTTTT
TRBV20-1	many	NA	TRBJ1-2	CSARVPGGYTF	TGCAGTGCTAGAGTGCCAGGAGGGTACACCTTC
TRBV20-1	many	NA	TRBJ1-1	CSAEGDGEAFF	TGCAGTGCAGAGGGGGACGGTGAAGCTTTCTTT
TRBV5-1	many	NA	TRBJ2-7	CASSSLDTYSYEQYF	TGCGCCAGCAGCTCCCTGGACACGTACTCCTACGAGCAGTACTTC
TRBV5-6	few	TRBD1	TRBJ1-1	CASSLFDRALEAFF	TGTGCCAGCAGCTTATTTGACAGGGCCCTTGAAGCTTTCTTT
TRBV5-1	many	TRBD2	TRBJ2-3	CASSPRTSGGSDTQYF	TGCGCCAGCAGCCCTAGGACTAGCGGGGGGTCAGATACGCAGTATTTT
TRBV6-5	few	NA	TRBJ2-7	CASSYWGGRDEQYF	TGTGCCAGCAGTTATTGGGGGGGCAGGGACGAGCAGTACTTC
TRBV20-1	many	NA	TRBJ1-1	CSAPRTLNTEAFF	TGCAGTGCTCCCAGGACGTTGAACACTGAAGCTTTCTTT
TRBV29-1	many	TRBD2	TRBJ2-1	CSAFAGGSYNEQFF	TGCAGCGCTTTCGCGGGGGGGTCCTACAATGAGCAGTTCTTC
TRBV21-1	many	NA	TRBJ2-1	CASLSGRVRNEQFF	TGTGCCAGTCTTAGCGGGAGGGTAAGAAATGAGCAGTTCTTC
TRBV24-1	few	NA	TRBJ2-7	CATSDSGGPLPYEQYF	TGTGCCACCAGTGATTCCGGGGGGCCTCTCCCATACGAGCAGTACTTC
TRBV5-1	many	NA	TRBJ1-2	CASRISHTGHYGYTF	TGCGCCAGCAGAATATCCCACACAGGGCACTATGGCTACACCTTC
TRBV6-1	many	TRBD1	TRBJ1-4	CASSIQGRRREKLFF	TGTGCCAGCAGCATACAGGGGCGGAGGAGGGAAAAACTGTTTTTT
TRBV12-3/TRBV12-4	many	TRBD1	TRBJ1-6	CASSRTGDSPLHF	TGTGCCAGCAGCCGGACAGGGGATTCACCCCTCCACTTT
TRBV20-1	NA	TRBD2	TRBJ2-1	CCALGWRTSVQNEQFF	TGCTGTGCTCTGGGTTGGAGGACTAGTGTACAAAATGAGCAGTTCTTC